The 17 T cell receptor beta chains below come from one sample, sequenced in a study of T cell repertoires in cytomegalovirus infection. TCRdb fed the reads into MiXCR, producing one record per CDR3 protein. The sample comprises under 120,000 distinct CDR3 sequences, under 50% of which are singletons, and 74% rests with the top ten. Their target antigens are unknown. Source: CD8+ T cells from cultured PBMCs, taken from culture after CMV antigen stimulation. The receptors derive from a human donor in good health (CMV status not recorded). Some clones in this sample may be carry-over from other donors' samples.

CDR3 bases: TGTGCCAGCAGCTTAATCTTGCAGGGGGCGATCGATACGCAGTATTTT. It specifies CASSLILQGAIDTQYF. This chain connects TRBV7-9 to TRBJ2-3; 8 nucleotides align to TRBD1. V shed 2 bases, J shed 6 bases, and the junction held 10 bases outside the gene matches. Germline lookup yields CDR1 SEHNR and CDR2 FQNEAQ (reference sequence). This CDR3 has 16 amino acids.

Many counts were recorded for this clonotype. The chain carries TRBV7-9 and TRBJ2-2, with 7 bases aligning to TRBD2. This CDR3 spans 15 amino acids. Germline CDR1 SEHNR, CDR2 FQNEAQ (reference sequence). V lost 5 bases, J lost 4 bases, and 7 bases stayed unmatched. CDR3 region: CASSQGGRGTGELFF. DNA for the CDR3: TGTGCCAGCAGCCAGGGAGGGAGAGGCACCGGGGAGCTGTTTTTT.

The gene calls are TRBV11-2 and TRBJ1-1; D uncertain. V was clipped by 5 bases and J by 4 bases, with 17 bases between them. Germline CDR1 is SGHAT and CDR2 is FQNNGV. CDR3 size: 15 residues. CDR3 in DNA: TGTGCCAGCAGCCCCCTGGACCTTAGACCCACTGAAGCTTTCTTT. It specifies CASSPLDLRPTEAFF.

This chain uses TRBV4-1 with TRBJ2-1, with D perhaps matching TRBD1 or TRBD2 (5 bases each). The germline V gene has CDR1 MGHRA and CDR2 YSYEKL. The CDR3 is 15 amino acids. V was trimmed by 1 base and J by 12 bases, leaving 19 bases between them. The CDR3 region is CASSQASGPLVMQFF. The DNA for the CDR3 is TGCGCCAGCAGCCAAGCCTCGGGACCGCTGGTTATGCAGTTCTTC.

This sequence joins TRBV5-5 and TRBJ1-4; D is uncertain. V was clipped by 5 bases and J by 5 bases, with 16 bases between them. The CDR3 has 15 residues. Germline V CDR1 and CDR2: SGHKS, YYEKEE (reference sequence). Here the CDR3 DNA reads TGTGCCAGCAGTGGTGTGGGCGCGGGGAATGAAAAACTGTTTTTT. Amino acids: CASSGVGAGNEKLFF.

This clonotype showed up many times. The chain joins TRBV27 to TRBJ1-1, with a tentative D call TRBD1 (6 bases). The germline V and J ends were trimmed by 2 bases and 4 bases, with 11 bases remaining between them. The CDR3 runs to 14 residues. Per germline, CDR1 MNHEY and CDR2 SMNVEV (reference sequence). CDR3 nucleotides: TGTGCCAGCAGTTTACTACAGGGATCCACTGAAGCTTTCTTT. It codes for CASSLLQGSTEAFF.

This rearrangement joins TRBV7-9 to TRBJ2-5; the match to TRBD2 covers 14 bases. CDR1 and CDR2 (germline): SEHNR, FQNEAQ (reference sequence). The CDR3 consists of 15 residues. Trimming cost V 5 bases and J 5 bases; bases outside gene matches: 4. CDR3 sequence (DNA): TGTGCCAGCAGCCCCGGGACTAGCGGGGGCGAGACCCAGTACTTC. Amino acid sequence: CASSPGTSGGETQYF.

J is TRBJ2-7 and V is TRBV7-9, with D possibly being TRBD1 (5 bases). V was cut by 6 bases and J by 0 bases, with 9 bases left in between. The CDR3 has 13 residues. CDR1 is SEHNR, CDR2 FQNEAQ, per germline (reference sequence). CDR3 nucleotides: TGTGCCAGCAGTGCGACAGTCTCCTACGAGCAGTACTTC. Translation gives CASSATVSYEQYF.

The chain carries TRBV29-1 and TRBJ2-3, with D possibly matching TRBD2 (6 bases). CDR3 length: 14 amino acids. Germline CDR1 is SQVTM and CDR2 is ANQGSEA. The V and J ends lost 0 bases and 1 base respectively, with 8 bases between them. The CDR3 coding sequence is TGCAGCGTTGAAGATCCGGGGGGCACAGATACGCAGTATTTT. Amino acid sequence: CSVEDPGGTDTQYF.

This clonotype has just a few counts. The chain employs TRBV10-3 and TRBJ1-5; D is possibly TRBD1 (5 bases). V lost 7 bases to trimming and J lost 1 base, with 11 bases between them. The CDR3 consists of 14 residues. CDR1 and CDR2 (germline): ENHRY, SYGVKD. The chain's CDR3 is CAIKTEGSNQPQHF. CDR3 nucleotide sequence: TGTGCCATCAAAACGGAGGGGAGCAATCAGCCCCAGCATTTT.

This clonotype has a handful of counts. The gene calls are TRBV30 and TRBJ1-5; 7 nucleotides agree with TRBD1. With 5 bases clipped from V and 1 base from J, the junction kept 8 bases outside the gene matches. The CDR3 consists of 15 residues. CDR1 is GTSNPN and CDR2 is SVGIG in the germline V gene (reference sequence). This CDR3 is CAWQQGSSSNQPQHF. CDR3 coding DNA: TGTGCCTGGCAACAGGGGTCTTCAAGCAATCAGCCCCAGCATTTT.

This chain uses TRBV7-6 with TRBJ2-6; 7 nucleotides agree with TRBD1. V lost 5 bases, J lost 4 bases, and 8 bases stayed unmatched. The CDR3 has 16 amino acids. Germline-derived CDR1 and CDR2 are SGHVS and FNYEAQ. CDR3 sequence: CASSATTGSGANVLTF. CDR3 nucleotide sequence: TGTGCCAGCAGCGCAACGACAGGGTCCGGGGCCAACGTCCTGACTTTC.

This clonotype was found a few times. CDR3 bases: TGTGCCAGCGGCATAGGGTACTATGGCTACACCTTC. Its translation is CASGIGYYGYTF. V and J are TRBV5-6 and TRBJ1-2; unclear D gene. Germline lookup yields CDR1 SGHDT and CDR2 YYEEEE. V gave up 7 bases and J gave up 3 bases, with 10 bases separating them. This CDR3 region has 12 residues.

This clonotype was detected ten times or more. This chain joins TRBV7-2 and TRBJ1-5; D ambiguous. The CDR3 totals 8 residues. The V end was cut by 4 bases, the J end by 16 bases, with 5 bases between. CDR1 is SGHTA, CDR2 FQGNSA, per germline. As DNA, the CDR3 is TGTGCCAGCAGCTCCCTACATTTT. Protein product: CASSSLHF.

The rearrangement joins TRBV27 to TRBJ1-2; D might be TRBD1 (5 bases). V was pared by 8 bases and J by 5 bases, with 18 bases between. Germline V gene data show CDR1 as MNHEY and CDR2 as SMNVEV (reference sequence). CDR3 length: 14 amino acids. This chain's CDR3 is CASSTPGGWYGYTF. The DNA for the CDR3 is TGTGCCAGCTCAACCCCCGGGGGTTGGTATGGCTACACCTTC.

This chain links TRBV27 with TRBJ1-2; D remains ambiguous. The CDR3 contains 16 residues. The germline V and J ends were trimmed by 0 bases and 1 base, with 12 bases remaining between them. Germline CDR1 and CDR2: MNHEY and SMNVEV (reference sequence). The CDR3 sequence is CASSLSAGEFNYGYTF. The CDR3 DNA sequence: TGTGCCAGCAGTTTATCGGCCGGAGAGTTTAACTATGGCTACACCTTC.

This sequence joins TRBV4-1 and TRBJ2-1; TRBD2 matches 8 bases. The CDR3 runs to 14 residues. V was clipped by 5 bases and J by 2 bases; unmatched bases: 2. Germline V gene sequence: CDR1 MGHRA, CDR2 YSYEKL. CDR3 loop: CASSDGGAYNEQFF. The CDR3 coding sequence is TGCGCCAGCAGCGACGGGGGGGCCTACAATGAGCAGTTCTTC.